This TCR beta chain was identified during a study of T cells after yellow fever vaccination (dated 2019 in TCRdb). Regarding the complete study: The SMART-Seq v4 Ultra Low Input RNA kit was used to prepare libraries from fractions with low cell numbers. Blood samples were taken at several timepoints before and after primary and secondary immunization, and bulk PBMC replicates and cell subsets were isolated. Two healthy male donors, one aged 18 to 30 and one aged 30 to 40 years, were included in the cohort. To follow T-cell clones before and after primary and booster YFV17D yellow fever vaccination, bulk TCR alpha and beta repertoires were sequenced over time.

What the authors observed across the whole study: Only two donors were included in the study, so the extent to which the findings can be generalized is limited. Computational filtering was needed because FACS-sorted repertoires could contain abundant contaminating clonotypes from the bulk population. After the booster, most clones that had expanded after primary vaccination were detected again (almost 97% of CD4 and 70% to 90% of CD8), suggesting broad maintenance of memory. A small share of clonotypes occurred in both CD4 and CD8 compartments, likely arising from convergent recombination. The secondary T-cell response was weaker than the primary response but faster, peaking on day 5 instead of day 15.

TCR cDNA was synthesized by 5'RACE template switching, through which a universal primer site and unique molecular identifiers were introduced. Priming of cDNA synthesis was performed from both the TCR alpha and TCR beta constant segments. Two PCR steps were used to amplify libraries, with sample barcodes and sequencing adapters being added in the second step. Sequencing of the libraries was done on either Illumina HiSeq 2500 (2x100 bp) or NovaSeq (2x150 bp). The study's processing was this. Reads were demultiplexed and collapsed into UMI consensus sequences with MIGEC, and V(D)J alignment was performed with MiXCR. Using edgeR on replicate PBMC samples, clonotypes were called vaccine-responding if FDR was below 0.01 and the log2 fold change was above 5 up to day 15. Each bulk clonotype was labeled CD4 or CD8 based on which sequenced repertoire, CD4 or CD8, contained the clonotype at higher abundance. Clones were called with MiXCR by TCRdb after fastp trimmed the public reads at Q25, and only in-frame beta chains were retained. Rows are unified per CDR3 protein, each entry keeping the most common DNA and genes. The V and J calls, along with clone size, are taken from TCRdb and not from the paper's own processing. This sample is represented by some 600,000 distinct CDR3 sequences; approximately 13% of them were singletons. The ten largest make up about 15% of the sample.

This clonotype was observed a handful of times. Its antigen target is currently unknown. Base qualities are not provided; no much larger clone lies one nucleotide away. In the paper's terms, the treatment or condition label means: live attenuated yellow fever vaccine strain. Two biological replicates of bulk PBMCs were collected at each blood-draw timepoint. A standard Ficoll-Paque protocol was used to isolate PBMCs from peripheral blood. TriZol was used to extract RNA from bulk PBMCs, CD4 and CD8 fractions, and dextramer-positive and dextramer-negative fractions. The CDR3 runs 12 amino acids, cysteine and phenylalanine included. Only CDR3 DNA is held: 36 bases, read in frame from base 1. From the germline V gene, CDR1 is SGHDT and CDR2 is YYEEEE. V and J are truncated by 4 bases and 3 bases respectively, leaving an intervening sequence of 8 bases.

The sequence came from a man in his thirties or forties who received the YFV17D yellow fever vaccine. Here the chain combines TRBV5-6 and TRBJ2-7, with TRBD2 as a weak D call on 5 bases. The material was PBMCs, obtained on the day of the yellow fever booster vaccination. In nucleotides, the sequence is TGTGCCAGCAGCCAGACTAACTACGAGCAGTACTTC. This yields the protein CASSQTNYEQYF.